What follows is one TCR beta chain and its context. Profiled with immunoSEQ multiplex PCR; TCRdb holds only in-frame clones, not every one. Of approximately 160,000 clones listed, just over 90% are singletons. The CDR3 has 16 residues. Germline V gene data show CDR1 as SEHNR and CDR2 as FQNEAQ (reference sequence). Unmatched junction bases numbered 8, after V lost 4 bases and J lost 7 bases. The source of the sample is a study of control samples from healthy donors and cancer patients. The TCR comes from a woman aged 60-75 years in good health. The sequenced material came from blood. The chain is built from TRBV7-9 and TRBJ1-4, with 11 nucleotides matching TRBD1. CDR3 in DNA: TGTGCCAGCAGCTCAAGCCCCGGGACAGGGGGTGAAAAACTGTTTTTT. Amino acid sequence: CASSSSPGTGGEKLFF.